This T cell receptor (beta chain) was observed in a study of T cells in Graves' hyperthyroidism and ophthalmopathy. Study-wide findings and caveats: Using 13 V-J features, a model discriminated ophthalmopathy from stable hyperthyroidism.

This clonotype was seen repeatedly, ten times or more. The antigen is not known. Trimming shortened V by 3 bases and J by 2 bases, and 7 bases separated the two germline ends. The CDR3 length is 13 residues. The TCR beta CDR3 regions underwent amplification using RNA transcripts as the source. HTBI primers drove first-round RT-PCR of the TCR CDR3. TCRdb processed the multiplex PCR reads anew with MiXCR; each CDR3 protein has one entry. In the table there are hundreds of thousands of distinct CDR3 sequences, 20% to 25% of which are singletons. The sample consisted of blood. The chain uses TRBV12-3 or TRBV12-4 and TRBJ2-5; D unclear. The TCR sequence derives from a young man with Graves' ophthalmopathy. CDR3 nucleotides: TGTGCCAGCAGTTTTAAACCGCAAGAGACCCAGTACTTC. Translated, it gives CASSFKPQETQYF.